The rows below give T cell receptor beta chains drawn from one sample of a study of read filtering for tumor transcriptome and immune sequencing. Using its own MiXCR run on the reads, TCRdb lists one record per CDR3 protein. The table includes some 130,000 distinct CDR3 sequences, roughly 13% detected once. The sequencing input was a population of CD138-negative cells sorted from bone marrow. These receptors originate from a donor at least 40 years old with multiple myeloma. Both conserved end residues are part of each CDR3. A D gene is named only where the DNA matches it firmly. Expanded clones are given a class, and other clones once, few, many or no size at all.

d_call clone_size j_call v_call cdr3_nt cdr3_aa
TRBD1 many TRBJ1-2 TRBV9 TGTGCCAGCAGCTTCCAGACAGGGGGCTGGTATGGCTACACCTTC CASSFQTGGWYGYTF
TRBD2 many TRBJ2-3 TRBV27 TGTGCCAGCAGAGAACGGGCACATTCTGGGGGGGACGATACGCAGTATTTT CASRERAHSGGDDTQYF
- - TRBJ2-5 TRBV6-2/TRBV6-3 TGTGTCAGCAGTTCAGGGAGGTTAGAGACCCAGTACTTC CVSSSGRLETQYF
TRBD1 many TRBJ2-1 TRBV20-1 TGCAGTGTCCCACGAGACAGGGTGGGCCGGTTTTCTGAGCAGTTCTTC CSVPRDRVGRFSEQFF
- many TRBJ2-2 TRBV29-1 TGCAGCGTCCTCTTCCCCCCCCCAACCGGGGAGCTGTTTTTT CSVLFPPPTGELFF
TRBD2 once TRBJ2-3 TRBV28 TGTGCCAGCACCTCGGCGGGACTAGTAACAGATACGCAGTATTTT CASTSAGLVTDTQYF
- many TRBJ1-5 TRBV6-2/TRBV6-3 TGTGCCAGCAGCGGACCGAGTCAGCCCCAGCATTTT CASSGPSQPQHF
TRBD1 many TRBJ2-1 TRBV18 TGTGCCAGCTCACCGACAGGGGTGATCTCCAATGAGCAGTTCTTC CASSPTGVISNEQFF
TRBD2 many TRBJ2-1 TRBV20-1 TGCAGTGCTCTGACAATAGCGGGAGAAAGCTATGAGCAGTTCTTC CSALTIAGESYEQFF
TRBD1 many TRBJ1-1 TRBV7-3 TGTGCCAGCAGCTTAACCGGGACAGAGAACACTGAAGCTTTCTTT CASSLTGTENTEAFF
TRBD2 many TRBJ2-5 TRBV29-1 TGCAGCGTTGATACTAGCGGGGTGAAAGAGACCCAGTACTTC CSVDTSGVKETQYF
TRBD2 many TRBJ2-1 TRBV7-8 TGTGCCAGCAGCGCGAAAGCGGGAGACCGGTACAATGAGCAGTTCTTC CASSAKAGDRYNEQFF
TRBD2 - TRBJ2-4 TRBV20-1 TGCAGTGCCCTCCGGCTAGCGGGGGGGGAATTAGGCAAAAACATTCAGTACTTC CSALRLAGGELGKNIQYF
TRBD1 few TRBJ2-2 TRBV4-1 TGCGCCAGCAGCCAATATTCAGGGGGAAACACCGGGGAGCTGTTTTTT CASSQYSGGNTGELFF
- few TRBJ2-7 TRBV3-1 TGTGCCAGCAGCCAGCGGGGCGCGGTCTACGAGCAGTACTTC CASSQRGAVYEQYF
- many TRBJ1-1 TRBV6-5 TGTGCCAGCAGTTACTCGTGGGATTACACTGAAGCTTTCTTT CASSYSWDYTEAFF
TRBD1 many TRBJ1-2 TRBV7-2 TGTGCCAGCAGCTTGGGGGACAGGGTCCCTGGCTACACCTTC CASSLGDRVPGYTF
TRBD2 many TRBJ2-7 TRBV20-1 TGCAGTGCTGGAAGACTAGCGGGCCTCTCCTACGAGCAGTACTTC CSAGRLAGLSYEQYF
TRBD1 many TRBJ2-1 TRBV20-1 TGCAGTGCTAGAGACATACAGGGGGCGCGGCAATTTGAGCAGTTCTTC CSARDIQGARQFEQFF
- - TRBJ2-1 TRBV3-1 TGTGCCAGCTCTCCCAGGACAACGGGCAATGAGCAGTTCTTC CASSPRTTGNEQFF
- many TRBJ1-2 TRBV7-3 TGTGCCAGCAGCGCTCAAACAGGGCTCAACTATGGCTACACCTTC CASSAQTGLNYGYTF
- few TRBJ1-3 TRBV2 TGTGCCAGCAGCCCCCAGAGAAGTACTGCTGGAAACACCATATATTTT CASSPQRSTAGNTIYF
TRBD2 many TRBJ2-5 TRBV5-1 TGCGCCAGCAGCCCGAGGGCGGGAGGGCAAGAGACCCAGTACTTC CASSPRAGGQETQYF
- many TRBJ2-5 TRBV20-1 TGCAGTGCTATCAGGGATGAGGAGACCCAGTACTTC CSAIRDEETQYF
- many TRBJ2-1 TRBV5-5 TGTGCCAGCAGCTCCGGACTTATTCTAGTTAATGAGCAGTTCTTC CASSSGLILVNEQFF
TRBD2 many TRBJ2-1 TRBV6-2/TRBV6-3 TGTGCCAGCAGTTCCCCACTAGCGCAGCAGTTCTTC CASSSPLAQQFF
- many TRBJ1-5 TRBV28 TGTGCCAGCCGGGAGGGGGGGCCCCAGCATTTT CASREGGPQHF
- many TRBJ2-5 TRBV29-1 TGCAGCGTGGATAGGGAGACCCAGTACTTC CSVDRETQYF
- many TRBJ1-5 TRBV6-1 TGTGCCAGCAGGGCCGGGGGAAGCAATCAGCCCCAGCATTTT CASRAGGSNQPQHF
- many TRBJ2-7 TRBV30 TGTGCCTGGAGCTTGGGTACCACCTACGAGCAGTACTTC CAWSLGTTYEQYF
TRBD2 - TRBJ2-3 TRBV15 TGTGCCACCCTAAGTGGCGGGGGGGCCACAGATACGCAGTATTTT CATLSGGGATDTQYF
TRBD1 few TRBJ1-4 TRBV5-1 TGCGCCAGCAGCACCCAGACAGGGGAAGGTGAAAAACTGTTTTTT CASSTQTGEGEKLFF
- many TRBJ2-1 TRBV2 TGTGCCAGCAGTGAAGGGCAGAGCTCCTACAATGAGCAGTTCTTC CASSEGQSSYNEQFF
TRBD1 many TRBJ2-2 TRBV29-1 TGCAGCGTTGAAGGTCCAGTCCGGGACAGGGGTGCCGGGGAGCTGTTTTTT CSVEGPVRDRGAGELFF
TRBD2 many TRBJ2-7 TRBV7-2 TGTGCCAGCAGCACAAAATTAGCGGGAGGGTACGAGCAGTACTTC CASSTKLAGGYEQYF
TRBD2 - TRBJ2-3 TRBV20-1 TGCAGCGCTAGTGATAGCGGGGCAGAGGAAGATACGCAGTATTTT CSASDSGAEEDTQYF
- many TRBJ2-1 TRBV7-9 TGTGCCAGCAGCTTAGGGGGACTCTACAATGAGCAGTTCTTC CASSLGGLYNEQFF
- many TRBJ2-4 TRBV7-3 TGTGCCAGCAGCTTACCGGACAGAAGAAAAAACATTCAGTACTTC CASSLPDRRKNIQYF
TRBD2 many TRBJ2-1 TRBV6-9 TGTGCCAGCAGTTGCCCCAGGACTAGCGGGGGGACCAATGAGCAGTTCTTC CASSCPRTSGGTNEQFF
- - TRBJ1-2 TRBV12-3/TRBV12-4 TGTGCCAGCAGTTTACCCGCAGGACTAACCACCTTC CASSLPAGLTTF
- - TRBJ2-3 TRBV29-1 TGCAGCTGCAGGGCGGGGTACACAGATACGCAGTATTTT CSCRAGYTDTQYF
- - TRBJ1-1 TRBV13 TGTGCCAGCAGCTCCCTTTCAGAGAGCATGAACACTGAAGCTTTCTTT CASSSLSESMNTEAFF
- many TRBJ1-1 TRBV20-1 TGCAGTGCTAGAGATTGGGGTGATGCTTTCTTT CSARDWGDAFF
- few TRBJ2-7 TRBV19 TGTGCCAGTAGTATAAATCCTGACTACGAGCAGTACTTC CASSINPDYEQYF
TRBD2 many TRBJ2-3 TRBV7-9 TGTGCCAGCAGCTTACCCGCTGGGCTAGCGGGAGTCTCGGATACGCAGTATTTT CASSLPAGLAGVSDTQYF
- once TRBJ2-5 TRBV29-1 TGCGGCGTTGAGTTGGTGGGGCGAAGTAGGGAGACCCAGTACTTC CGVELVGRSRETQYF
TRBD2 few TRBJ2-2 TRBV19 TGTGCCAGTAGCGCTCTAGCGGGGGGACCGAACACCGGGGAGCTGTTTTTT CASSALAGGPNTGELFF
- - TRBJ1-3 TRBV28 TGTGCCAGCACCCCCACCAGGAGCTCTGGAAACACCATATATTTT CASTPTRSSGNTIYF
TRBD2 few TRBJ2-3 TRBV5-1 TGCGCCAGCAGCTTGGAGCTAGCGGGCCTAGATACGCAGTATTTT CASSLELAGLDTQYF
TRBD1 many TRBJ1-4 TRBV6-6 TGTGCCAGCAGTTACTCCCGGGACAGGGGTGAAAAACTGTTTTTT CASSYSRDRGEKLFF
TRBD1 many TRBJ1-5 TRBV7-8 TGTGCCAGCAGCTTAGTGCCCGGGACAGGGTACCAGCCCCAGCATTTT CASSLVPGTGYQPQHF
TRBD2 many TRBJ2-3 TRBV7-2 TGTGCCAGCAGCCAAGCGGGATCGCCAGATACGCAGTATTTT CASSQAGSPDTQYF
- many TRBJ1-4 TRBV5-1 TGCGCCAGCAGCGCGGAAAGTTTTGAAAAACTGTTTTTT CASSAESFEKLFF